These 24 T cell receptor beta chains were all obtained from the same sample, sequenced in a study of early T cells in non-severe SARS-CoV-2 infection. Using its own MiXCR run on the 5' RACE reads, TCRdb lists one record per CDR3 protein. Of over 85,000 distinct CDR3 sequences detected, 16% appear once; the ten largest clones hold 1.3%. Input material: whole blood. These receptors all stem from an adult who was a healthcare worker with PCR-confirmed SARS-CoV-2 infection or an uninfected control (not recorded which).

This clonotype came up a few times. The rearrangement joins TRBV6-2 or TRBV6-3 to TRBJ2-1, with 12 bases fitting TRBD2. This CDR3 spans 16 amino acids. Germline V lookup: CDR1 MNHEY, CDR2 SVGEGT. With V trimmed by 6 bases and J by 9 bases, 12 bases remained unmatched. CDR3 sequence reads: CASSGLAGTRGGEQFF. The CDR3 DNA sequence: TGTGCCAGCAGCGGACTAGCGGGAACAAGGGGGGGTGAGCAGTTCTTC.

The chain carries TRBV28 and TRBJ2-7; D remains ambiguous. V was pared by 10 bases and J by 0 bases, with 16 bases between. The CDR3 contains 14 residues. The germline gives CDR1 MDHEN, CDR2 SYDVKM. The DNA of the CDR3 is TGTGCCACCGTTTTGGGTCTCAGCTCCTACGAGCAGTACTTC. Its translation: CATVLGLSSYEQYF.

This clonotype appeared many times. The chain is built from TRBV5-1 and TRBJ1-2, with 8 bases matching TRBD1. The germline V gene has CDR1 SGHRS and CDR2 YFSETQ. The ends lost 4 bases at V and 3 bases at J; junction bases unmatched: 5. The CDR3 runs to 14 residues. The CDR3 reads CASSPQTGDYGYTF. DNA for the CDR3: TGCGCCAGCAGCCCACAGACAGGGGACTATGGCTACACCTTC.

The chain carries TRBV14 and TRBJ2-1; possibly TRBD2 for D (6 bases). The CDR3 sequence is 14 residues long. Trimming cost V 5 bases and J 15 bases, with 23 bases left between them. The V gene's germline CDR1 is SGHDN and CDR2 FVKESK. CDR3 in amino acids: CASSESSAGRVLFF. CDR3 nucleotides: TGTGCCAGCAGCGAATCTAGCGCAGGCCGGGTGTTGTTCTTC.

This clonotype was observed a handful of times. The J gene is TRBJ1-1, the V gene TRBV7-2, with no clear D. Per germline, CDR1 SGHTA and CDR2 FQGNSA. The CDR3 is 14 residues long. V was clipped by 1 base and J by 4 bases, with 10 bases between them. CDR3 loop: CASSLVPGVTEAFF. The CDR3 coding sequence is TGTGCCAGCAGCTTAGTTCCGGGAGTCACTGAAGCTTTCTTT.

This clonotype came up a few times. The J gene is TRBJ2-7, the V gene TRBV15; 9 bases map to TRBD1. The germline V gene encodes CDR1 LNHNV and CDR2 YYDKDF (reference sequence). With V trimmed by 0 bases and J by 1 base, 4 bases remained unmatched. The CDR3 covers 16 residues. The CDR3 bases are TGTGCCACCAGCAGAGATAGGGACAGGGTTTCCTACGAGCAGTACTTC. It is translated as CATSRDRDRVSYEQYF.

The chain joins TRBV6-1 to TRBJ1-1; no reliable D call. Germline V gene sequence: CDR1 MNHNS, CDR2 SASEGT. Trimming removed 7 bases from V and 2 bases from J, with 17 bases in between. The CDR3 sequence is 15 residues long. The CDR3 DNA follows: TGTGCCAGCAATCGGCAGCTGAGTTTAAACACTGAAGCTTTCTTT. Its protein is CASNRQLSLNTEAFF.

This clonotype was recorded at least ten times. J is TRBJ2-7 and V is TRBV29-1; maybe TRBD2 (6 bases). The CDR3 consists of 13 residues. V lost 5 bases and J lost 4, with 15 bases in between. From germline, CDR1 is SQVTM and CDR2 ANQGSEA. The CDR3 loop reads CSVQDGGIYEQYF. The DNA of the CDR3 is TGCAGCGTTCAGGATGGGGGGATTTACGAGCAGTACTTC.

This clonotype appeared a few times. The V call is TRBV5-1, the J call TRBJ2-7, with TRBD2 matching 10 bases. Germline-derived CDR1 and CDR2 are SGHRS and YFSETQ. This CDR3 contains 17 residues. V gave up 4 bases and J gave up 0 bases; unmatched junction bases: 10. As DNA, the CDR3 is TGCGCCAGCAGCCCGGCGGCTAGCGGGGGATTCTCCTACGAGCAGTACTTC. Translating it yields CASSPAASGGFSYEQYF.

The CDR3 spells CASSLERARDTQYF. As DNA, the CDR3 is TGTGCCAGCAGTTTGGAGCGGGCCAGGGATACGCAGTATTTT. The rearrangement uses TRBV12-3 or TRBV12-4 and TRBJ2-3; D perhaps matches TRBD2 (6 bases). Trimming cost V 3 bases and J 6 bases, with 13 bases left between them. The CDR3 loop spans 14 amino acids.

This clonotype has just a few counts. This chain links TRBV29-1 with TRBJ1-2; D is unclear. Germline CDR1 and CDR2: SQVTM and ANQGSEA. Trimming stripped 4 bases from V and 7 bases from J, with 7 bases between. The CDR3 is 10 residues long. For the CDR3, the DNA is TGCAGCGTTGCGGGAGCTGGCTACACCTTC. This codes for CSVAGAGYTF. The entire variable domain, with the rest obtained from reference TRBV29-1 and TRBJ1-2, is as follows: SAVISQKPSRDICQRGTSLTIQCQVDSQVTMMFWYRQQPGQSLTLIATANQGSEATYESGFVIDKFPISRPNLTFSTLTVSNMSPEDSSIYLCSVAGAGYTFGSGTRLTVV.

The chain uses TRBV28 and TRBJ1-4; D not resolved. The CDR3 spans 13 residues. Germline assignment: CDR1 MDHEN and CDR2 SYDVKM. Between the trimmed V and J ends, which lost 6 bases and 3 bases, there was a span of 8 bases. Here the CDR3 reads CASSQMANEKLFF. The CDR3 DNA sequence: TGTGCCAGCAGCCAGATGGCTAATGAAAAACTGTTTTTT. Filled out from reference TRBV28 and TRBJ1-4, the complete variable domain reads DVKVTQSSRYLVKRTGEKVFLECVQDMDHENMFWYRQDPGLGLRLIYFSYDVKMKEKGDIPEGYSVSREKKERFSLILESASTNQTSMYLCASSQMANEKLFFGSGTQLSVL.

This clonotype was seen repeatedly, ten times or more. The chain employs TRBV5-5 and TRBJ2-1; 8 bases are shared with TRBD2. This CDR3 is 15 amino acids long. V shed 3 bases, J shed 1 base, and the junction held 3 bases outside the gene matches. The germline gives CDR1 SGHKS, CDR2 YYEKEE (reference sequence). This CDR3 is CASSSTSGSYNEQFF. The CDR3, as DNA: TGTGCCAGCAGCTCTACTAGCGGTTCCTACAATGAGCAGTTCTTC.

This clonotype was counted ten times or more. This chain uses TRBV4-2 with TRBJ2-7, with TRBD2 matching 8 bases. The CDR3 has 15 residues. Trimming removed 1 base from V and 0 bases from J; junction bases left unmatched: 2. The germline CDR1 and CDR2 sequences are LGHNA and YNFKEQ. The CDR3 sequence is CASSQVAGNSYEQYF. CDR3 sequence (DNA): TGTGCCAGCAGCCAAGTAGCGGGGAACTCCTACGAGCAGTACTTC.

This chain connects TRBV7-6 to TRBJ2-1, with 7 bases that match TRBD1. This CDR3 comprises 15 residues. Germline lookup yields CDR1 SGHVS and CDR2 FNYEAQ. J lost 5 bases, V lost 1 base, and 5 bases had no gene match. The DNA of the CDR3 is TGTGCCAGCAGCTTAGTAGGGGGCCAGAACAATGAGCAGTTCTTC. Its protein is CASSLVGGQNNEQFF.

This clonotype was found a few times. The chain links TRBV24-1 to TRBJ2-5, with a tentative D call TRBD2 (6 bases). Germline V gene lookup returns CDR1 KGHDR and CDR2 SFDVKD. Trimming removed 6 bases from V and 1 base from J, with 11 bases in between. CDR3 length: 14 amino acids. This CDR3 is CATSKEGTQETQYF. CDR3 in DNA: TGTGCCACCAGTAAGGAGGGAACCCAAGAGACCCAGTACTTC.

V is TRBV12-3 or TRBV12-4 and J is TRBJ2-3; D call uncertain. There are 14 residues in the CDR3. Deletions cut 6 bases from V and 1 base from J, with 11 bases between. In nucleotides, the CDR3 is TGTGCCAGCAGCCTTCGAGGAGGCACAGATACGCAGTATTTT. This sequence encodes CASSLRGGTDTQYF.

This clonotype was detected a few times. The chain combines TRBV29-1 with TRBJ2-7, with 8 bases aligning to TRBD1. Germline V gives CDR1 SQVTM, CDR2 ANQGSEA. The CDR3 length is 13 residues. Trimming at V came to 3 bases and at J to 3 bases, leaving 4 bases not matched to a gene. The CDR3 sequence is CSVEDRAHYEQYF. Written as DNA, the CDR3 is TGCAGCGTTGAGGACAGGGCCCACTACGAGCAGTACTTC.

In its sample, this clonotype was seen a few times. In DNA, the CDR3 is TGTGCCAGCACCGACAGGGCTAACTATGGCTACACCTTC. The encoded protein is CASTDRANYGYTF. The chain is built from TRBV6-6 and TRBJ1-2, with 7 positions matching TRBD1. The germline V gene encodes CDR1 MNHNY and CDR2 SVGAGI (reference sequence). This CDR3 contains 13 residues. After removal of 7 bases from V and 0 bases from J, the junction contained 2 bases not matched to a gene.

This clonotype was detected only a few times. V gene TRBV7-9 combines with J gene TRBJ1-1; D remains ambiguous. V was trimmed by 4 bases and J by 5 bases, leaving 11 bases between them. The CDR3 spans 13 residues. Germline loops: CDR1 SEHNR, CDR2 FQNEAQ (reference sequence). CDR3 loop: CASSSQMGTEAFF. The CDR3 DNA is TGTGCCAGCAGCTCCCAGATGGGGACTGAAGCTTTCTTT.

The chain couples TRBV11-2 to TRBJ2-3, with D perhaps matching TRBD2 (6 bases). V gave up 5 bases and J gave up 7 bases, with 13 bases separating them. CDR1 SGHAT and CDR2 FQNNGV come from the germline V gene. There are 13 residues in the CDR3. The CDR3 DNA reads as TGTGCCAGCAGCCGACTAGATCGTTATACGCAGTATTTT. Translation gives CASSRLDRYTQYF.

This clonotype was detected only a few times. V gene TRBV14 combines with J gene TRBJ2-1; possible D gene TRBD2, 5 bases. Trimming removed 3 bases from V and 2 bases from J, with 20 bases in between. CDR1 and CDR2 from the germline V gene are SGHDN and FVKESK. The CDR3 sequence is 18 residues long. The CDR3 region has the DNA TGTGCCAGCAGCCAGCGTACGATCGGGATCCTCGCCTACAATGAGCAGTTCTTC. The encoded protein is CASSQRTIGILAYNEQFF.

Ten or more counts support this clonotype. The J gene is TRBJ1-3, the V gene TRBV6-1, with TRBD1 matching 10 bases. Looked up from germline, CDR1 is MNHNS and CDR2 is SASEGT. The J segment lost 0 bases and the V segment lost 7 bases, leaving 3 bases of the junction unmatched. This CDR3 has 15 residues. Here the CDR3 reads CASKRDRGSGNTIYF. The CDR3 DNA is TGTGCCAGCAAGCGGGACAGGGGCTCTGGAAACACCATATATTTT.

J is TRBJ2-1 and V is TRBV27; TRBD2 agrees at 10 bases. Trimming took 6 bases from V and 7 from J; bases not matched to a gene: 6. CDR3 length: 14 residues. Germline V gene data show CDR1 as MNHEY and CDR2 as SMNVEV (reference sequence). The CDR3 sequence: CASSPPLAGNEQFF. The CDR3 DNA reads as TGTGCCAGCAGCCCCCCACTAGCGGGAAATGAGCAGTTCTTC.